This passage covers 9 T cell receptor beta chains from one sample sequenced in a study of OX40 agonist ivuxolimab in advanced cancers. Some clones are missing from TCRdb's copy, which holds only in-frame ones; the method was immunoSEQ multiplex PCR. This table has about 21,000 clones, 70% to 90% appearing once. Sequencing used CD4+ or CD8+ T cells sorted from blood, obtained in a trial of the OX40 agonist ivuxolimab. These receptors all stem from an adult with an advanced solid tumor such as melanoma, head and neck, liver or kidney cancer.

V gene TRBV5-4 combines with J gene TRBJ2-7; 9 bases fit TRBD1. The CDR3 length is 14 residues. From germline, CDR1 is SGHNT and CDR2 YYREEE (reference sequence). V gave up 3 bases and J gave up 3 bases; unmatched junction bases: 4. The CDR3 loop is CASSYGTGSYEQYF. CDR3 sequence (DNA): TGTGCCAGCAGCTACGGGACAGGGAGCTACGAGCAGTACTTC.

The rearrangement links TRBV9 to TRBJ1-6; no firm D call. Trimming took 3 bases from V and 7 from J, leaving 14 bases between them. CDR1 and CDR2 (germline): SGDLS, YYNGEE. CDR3 length: 15 amino acids. CDR3 DNA: TGTGCCAGCAGCGGAAACCTTAAAGAAAATTCACCCCTCCACTTT. It specifies CASSGNLKENSPLHF.

The gene calls are TRBV5-1 and TRBJ2-1, with no clear D. The CDR3 spans 17 residues. Germline V gene data show CDR1 as SGHRS and CDR2 as YFSETQ. V lost 5 bases and J lost 0, with 18 bases in between. The CDR3 spells CASRPGGVVSSYNEQFF. In nucleotides, the CDR3 is TGCGCCAGCAGACCCGGTGGAGTGGTCAGCTCCTACAATGAGCAGTTCTTC.

This chain connects TRBV13 to TRBJ1-1; possible D gene TRBD1, 6 bases. CDR1 and CDR2 (germline): PRHDT, FYEKMQ (reference sequence). The V end was cut by 11 bases, the J end by 5 bases, with 24 bases between. The CDR3 is made up of 15 amino acids. DNA of the CDR3: TGTGCCGGCACCCAGGGTGGGGGCATTAAGACTGAAGCTTTCTTT. Protein sequence: CAGTQGGGIKTEAFF.

V usage is TRBV7-6 and J usage is TRBJ2-7, with 9 bases lining up with TRBD1. V dropped 5 bases and J dropped 4; count of bases not matched to a gene: 3. Germline V CDR1 and CDR2: SGHVS, FNYEAQ. This CDR3 is built from 13 residues. The CDR3 DNA is TGTGCCAGCAGCCCGGGACAGGGATACGAGCAGTACTTC. This codes for CASSPGQGYEQYF.

The chain joins TRBV28 to TRBJ1-1; D not certain. The CDR3 totals 10 residues. The V end lost 2 bases, the J end lost 7 bases, and 2 bases lay between the germline ends. CDR1 is MDHEN and CDR2 is SYDVKM in the germline V gene. CDR3 region: CASSLSEAFF. The CDR3 DNA reads TGTGCCAGCAGTTTAAGTGAAGCTTTCTTT.

The gene calls are TRBV5-1 and TRBJ2-2; the match to TRBD1 covers 9 bases. After removal of 0 bases from V and 7 bases from J, the junction contained 7 bases not matched to a gene. From germline, CDR1 is SGHRS and CDR2 YFSETQ. The CDR3 has 16 amino acids. As DNA, the CDR3 is TGCGCCAGCAGCTTGGCCGGGGACAGGGTACGCGGGGAGCTGTTTTTT. It encodes CASSLAGDRVRGELFF.

CDR3 nucleotide sequence: TGCGCCAGCAGCCAAGAGACGAACACCGGGGAGCTGTTTTTT. Protein sequence: CASSQETNTGELFF. This chain uses TRBV4-1 with TRBJ2-2; the D is unclear. Germline values: CDR1 MGHRA, CDR2 YSYEKL. There are 14 residues in the CDR3. V lost 0 bases to trimming and J lost 0 bases, with 2 bases between them.

This chain joins TRBV14 and TRBJ2-7; 7 bases agree with TRBD2. Germline V lookup: CDR1 SGHDN, CDR2 FVKESK. CDR3 length equals 17 residues. J gave up 5 bases and V 10 bases, and 23 bases lay outside the gene matches. CDR3 protein: CATFRISGGGSYHEQYF. CDR3 DNA: TGTGCCACCTTTAGGATTTCTGGGGGGGGTAGCTACCACGAGCAGTACTTC. Full variable domain (missing parts from reference TRBV14 and TRBJ2-7): EAGVTQFPSHSVIEKGQTVTLRCDPISGHDNLYWYRRVMGKEIKFLLHFVKESKQDESGMPNNRFLAERTGGTYSTLKVQPAELEDSGVYFCATFRISGGGSYHEQYFGPGTRLTVT.